This TCR beta chain was obtained from a study of beta chain features in type 1 diabetes (dated by TCRdb to between 2017 and 2018). Study-level background: No differences in mean age, gender distribution, total cell number or subset yield were found between patients and healthy donors. A total of under 140,000,000 sorted cells were examined across all samples, and the number of cells per subset was strongly correlated with RNA yield. Regulatory and stem cell-like memory subsets were obtained from only 8 patients and roughly 8 healthy donors, while naive and central memory subsets were obtained from all 30 or so donors. The study compared the TCRB repertoires of sorted circulating CD4+ T cell subsets in recently diagnosed type 1 diabetes patients with those in matched healthy donors. Beyond this particular receptor, the publication reports: Naive, central memory and regulatory TCRB repertoires appeared to be more alike among patients than among healthy donors. Only small numbers of individuals were included in the HLA sub-analyses, which left unresolved whether HLA type had any influence on TCRB rearrangement. At VDJ recombination sites, type 1 diabetes patients had fewer insertions and more deleted nucleotides, which implies abnormalities in thymic rearrangement. A moderate but significant shortening of TCRB CDR3 length was observed in type 1 diabetes patients in all four CD4+ subsets. Because cDNA was sequenced instead of genomic DNA, highly expressing activated cells could be over-represented, though the groups showed no difference in activation or CD3 levels. Shorter templates might have been favored by PCR, but patient and control samples were amplified and corrected together, so both groups would have been affected equally by any skew.

Reading the germline V gene gives CDR1 LGHNA and CDR2 YSLEER. V loses 6 bases at its end and J loses 3 bases; junction bases beyond the gene matches: 2. Including cysteine and phenylalanine, the CDR3 has 13 amino acids. The sequence is cut down to CDR3 DNA, 39 bases in frame from base 1. Each donor gave one peripheral blood draw, roughly 0.12 L on average, collected into heparinised tubes. Naive, central memory, regulatory and stem cell-like memory CD4+ T cells were sorted on a BD FACSAria II using a panel including CD45RO, CCR7, CD25, CD127, CD95 and CD27. All sorted populations exceeded 98% purity. Right away, PBMCs were isolated by Lymphoprep density gradient centrifugation and were stained directly, with no culture step. So that batch effects would be minimized, each experiment stained and sorted samples in pairs, pairing one healthy donor with one patient. The High Capacity cDNA Reverse Transcription Kit was used to reverse transcribe all of the isolated RNA, meaning that expressed TCRB transcripts were what got sequenced. Deep immunoSEQ sequencing was performed on naive, central memory and regulatory T cell samples, with an average of roughly 3.3 million total reads per sample. Sorted cells were lysed in RLT buffer and RNA was extracted with DNase-treated RNeasy Micro or Mini kits, depending on cell number. To prevent cross-contamination, each cell subset was processed individually, whereas patient and healthy donor samples were processed jointly. The immunoSEQ multiplex PCR was used to amplify TCRB sequences from cDNA, generating 87-bp fragments that spanned the CDR3 region. The amplicons were sequenced using the Illumina HiSeq platform. As for how the authors treated the data: Synthetic template baselines were used to correct PCR bias computationally, reads within Hamming distance 2 were collapsed together, and singletons that could not be merged were discarded. By aligning reads against IMGT, V, D and J genes, CDR3 length, and insertions or deletions at six rearrangement sites were assigned. Within each subset, clonotype counts were normalized to the number of sorted cells before true diversity and Gini coefficients were calculated with the tcR R package. The overlap coefficient, calculated on TCRB nucleotide sequences, was used to quantify repertoire sharing. TCRdb re-hosts the immuneACCESS table, in-frame sequences only. Its copies lack some clones; in the studies checked, an unresolved V gene accounts for under half of them, and the cause for the rest is not known. From that table come the V and J calls and clone size; the DNA was used to work out D and trimming. Recorded for this sample are about 29,000 clones; 55% to 60% of them occurred a single time. The ten largest account for 1.5% of the sample.

As concerns this clone: Its antigen is still unknown. It has no much larger one-base neighbor in the sample; base qualities were not kept.

The rearrangement joined TRBV4-3 to TRBJ2-1, and 7 junction bases match TRBD1. Sequenced material: Tregs from blood. The intended sense of this specimen's cell subset or site label: regulatory CD4+ T cells. This TCR derives from a woman aged 18 to 35 with type 1 diabetes. The CDR3 protein is CASSRDSYNEQFF. The nucleotide sequence reads as follows: TGCGCCAGCAGTCGGGACAGCTACAATGAGCAGTTCTTC.